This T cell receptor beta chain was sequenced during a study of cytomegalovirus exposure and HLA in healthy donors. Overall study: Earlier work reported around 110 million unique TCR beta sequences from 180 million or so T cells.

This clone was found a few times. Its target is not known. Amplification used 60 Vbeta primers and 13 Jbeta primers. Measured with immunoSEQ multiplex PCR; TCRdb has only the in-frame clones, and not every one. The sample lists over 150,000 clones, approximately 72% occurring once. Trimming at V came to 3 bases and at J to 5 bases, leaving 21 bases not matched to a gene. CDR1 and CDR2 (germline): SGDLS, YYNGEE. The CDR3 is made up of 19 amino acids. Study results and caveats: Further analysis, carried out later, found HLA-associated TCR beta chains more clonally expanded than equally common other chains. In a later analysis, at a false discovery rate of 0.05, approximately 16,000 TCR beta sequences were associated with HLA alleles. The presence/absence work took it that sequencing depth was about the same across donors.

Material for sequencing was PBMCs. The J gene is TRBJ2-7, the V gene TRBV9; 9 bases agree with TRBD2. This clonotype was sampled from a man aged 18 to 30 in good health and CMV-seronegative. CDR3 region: CASSGGPGKRGAGSNEQYF. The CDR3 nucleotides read TGTGCCAGCAGCGGAGGGCCGGGGAAGCGGGGGGCTGGTTCGAACGAGCAGTACTTC.